The count of the clone carrying this TCR beta chain is one. The data are from a study of blood T cell repertoires in COVID-19. Whole-study context: The United States, Italy and Spain supplied acute and convalescent COVID-19 samples.

Germline V gene sequence: CDR1 LNHNV, CDR2 YYDKDF (reference sequence). The CDR3 is 19 amino acids. V lost 1 base to trimming and J lost 7 bases; unmatched junction nucleotides: 13. TCRdb's copy holds only in-frame clones and misses some; the assay was immunoSEQ multiplex PCR. The sample includes 75,000 to 95,000 clones, approximately 82% seen only once; the top ten take around a quarter. Material for sequencing was peripheral blood. V gene TRBV15 combines with J gene TRBJ2-2; TRBD2 matches at 12 bases. The TCR comes from a man aged 60-69 years with acute or convalescent COVID-19. The CDR3 DNA sequence: TGTGCCACCAGCAGAGGGCCCCCAGCTAGCGGGGGGGCAATCGGGGAGCTGTTTTTT. It codes for CATSRGPPASGGAIGELFF. Together with reference TRBV15 and TRBJ2-2, the CDR3 gives the full variable domain: DAMVIQNPRYQVTQFGKPVTLSCSQTLNHNVMYWYQQKSSQAPKLLFHYYDKDFNNEADTPDNFQSRRPNTSFCFLDIRSPGLGDTAMYLCATSRGPPASGGAIGELFFGEGSRLTVL.